This T cell receptor beta chain was profiled in a study of graft-versus-host responses after intestinal transplantation. At the level of the study: Among the recipients, transplants were multivisceral, liver-intestinal, or isolated intestinal. Each recipient received anti-thymocyte globulin induction, then tacrolimus and steroids for 3 to 4 years.

Study observations and caveats: Early HvG declines after transplant were associated with peak circulating GvH clone levels. GvH clones detected in recipient marrow included some appearing first in ileum or blood.

As concerns this clone: Its specificity is not known.

Investigators treated the graft tissue so that it released intraepithelial and lamina propria lymphocytes. V lost 7 bases and J lost 0, with 10 bases in between. Germline CDR1 and CDR2: WSHSY and SAAADI. The length of the CDR3 is 14 residues. The data were produced by immunoSEQ multiplex PCR, yet TCRdb's version contains in-frame clones alone and is incomplete. The sample holds over 15,000 clones, 74% seen once. The V call is TRBV10-2, the J call TRBJ1-3, with D maybe TRBD1 (6 bases). This TCR was recovered from a human patient who received an intestinal transplant, so some T cells may come from the graft donor. The material sequenced was ileum tissue, taken 14 days after transplant. The CDR3 sequence is CASTDSPSGNTIYF. CDR3 nucleotides: TGCGCCAGCACGGACAGTCCCTCTGGAAACACCATATATTTT.